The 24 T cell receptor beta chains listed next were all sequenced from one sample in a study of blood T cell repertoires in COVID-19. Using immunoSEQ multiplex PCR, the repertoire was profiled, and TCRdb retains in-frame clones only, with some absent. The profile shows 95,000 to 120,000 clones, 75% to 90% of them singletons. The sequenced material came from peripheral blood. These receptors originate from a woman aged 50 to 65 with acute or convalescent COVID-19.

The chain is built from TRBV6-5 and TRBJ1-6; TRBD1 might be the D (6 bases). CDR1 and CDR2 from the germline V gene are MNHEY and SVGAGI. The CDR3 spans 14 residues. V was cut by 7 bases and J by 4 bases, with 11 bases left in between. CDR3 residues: CASTKGGYNSPLHF. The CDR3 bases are TGTGCCAGCACCAAGGGGGGGTATAATTCACCCCTCCACTTT.

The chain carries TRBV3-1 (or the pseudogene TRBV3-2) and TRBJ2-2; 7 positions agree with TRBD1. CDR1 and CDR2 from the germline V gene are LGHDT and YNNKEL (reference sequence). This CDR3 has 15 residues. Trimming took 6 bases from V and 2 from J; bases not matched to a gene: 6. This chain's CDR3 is CASRLGTANTGELFF. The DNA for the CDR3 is TGTGCCAGCAGGCTAGGGACAGCCAACACCGGGGAGCTGTTTTTT.

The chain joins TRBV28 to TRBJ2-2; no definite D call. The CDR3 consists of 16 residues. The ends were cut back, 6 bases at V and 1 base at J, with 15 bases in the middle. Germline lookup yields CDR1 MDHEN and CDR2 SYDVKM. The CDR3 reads CASSSFMAMNTGELFF. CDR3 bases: TGTGCCAGCAGCTCGTTTATGGCAATGAACACCGGGGAGCTGTTTTTT.

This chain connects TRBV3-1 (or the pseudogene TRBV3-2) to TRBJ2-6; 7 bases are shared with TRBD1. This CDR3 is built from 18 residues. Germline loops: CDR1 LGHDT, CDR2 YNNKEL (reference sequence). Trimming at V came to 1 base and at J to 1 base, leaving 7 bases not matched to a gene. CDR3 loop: CASSQGEGGFSGANVLTF. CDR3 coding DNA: TGTGCCAGCAGCCAAGGGGAAGGGGGCTTTTCTGGGGCCAACGTCCTGACTTTC.

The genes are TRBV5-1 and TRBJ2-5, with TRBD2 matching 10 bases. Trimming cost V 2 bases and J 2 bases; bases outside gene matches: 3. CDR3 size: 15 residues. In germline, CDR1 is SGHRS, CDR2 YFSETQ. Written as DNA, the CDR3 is TGCGCCAGCAGCTTTAGCGGGGGGATTCAAGAGACCCAGTACTTC. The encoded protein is CASSFSGGIQETQYF.

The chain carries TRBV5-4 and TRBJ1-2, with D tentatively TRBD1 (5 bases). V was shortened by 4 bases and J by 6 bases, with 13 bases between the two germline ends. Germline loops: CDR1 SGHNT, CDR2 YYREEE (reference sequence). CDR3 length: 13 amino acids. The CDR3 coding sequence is TGTGCCAGCAGCCTTAATAGGGGCGATGGCTACACCTTC. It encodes CASSLNRGDGYTF.

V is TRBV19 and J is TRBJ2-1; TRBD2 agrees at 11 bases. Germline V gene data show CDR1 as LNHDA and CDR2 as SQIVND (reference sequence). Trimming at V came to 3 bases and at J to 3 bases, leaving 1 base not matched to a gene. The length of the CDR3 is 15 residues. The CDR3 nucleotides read TGTGCCAGTAGTATGGGACTAGCGGTCTACAATGAGCAGTTCTTC. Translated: CASSMGLAVYNEQFF.

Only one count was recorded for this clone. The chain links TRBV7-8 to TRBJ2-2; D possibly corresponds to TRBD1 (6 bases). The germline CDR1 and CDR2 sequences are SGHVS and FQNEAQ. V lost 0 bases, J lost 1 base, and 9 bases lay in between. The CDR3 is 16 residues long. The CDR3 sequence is CASSLAEGGNTGELFF. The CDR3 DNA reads TGTGCCAGCAGCTTAGCAGAAGGGGGGAACACCGGGGAGCTGTTTTTT.

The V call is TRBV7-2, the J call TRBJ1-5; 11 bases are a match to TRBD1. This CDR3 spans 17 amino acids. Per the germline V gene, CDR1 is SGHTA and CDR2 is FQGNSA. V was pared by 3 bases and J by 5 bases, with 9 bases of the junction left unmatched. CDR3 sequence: CASSFHGQGATDQPQHF. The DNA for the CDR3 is TGTGCCAGCAGCTTCCACGGACAGGGGGCAACAGATCAGCCCCAGCATTTT.

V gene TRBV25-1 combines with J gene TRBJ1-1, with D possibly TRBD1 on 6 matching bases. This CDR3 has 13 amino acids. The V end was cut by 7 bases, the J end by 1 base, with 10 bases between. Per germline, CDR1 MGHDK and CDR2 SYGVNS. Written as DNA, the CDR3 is TGTGCCAGCACTTCACAGGGGAACACTGAAGCTTTCTTT. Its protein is CASTSQGNTEAFF.

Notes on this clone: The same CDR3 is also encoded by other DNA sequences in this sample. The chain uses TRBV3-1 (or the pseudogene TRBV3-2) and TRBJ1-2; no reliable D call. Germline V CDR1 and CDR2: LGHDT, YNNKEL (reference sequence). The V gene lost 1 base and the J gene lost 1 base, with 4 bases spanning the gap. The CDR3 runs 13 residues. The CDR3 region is CASSQVSNYGYTF. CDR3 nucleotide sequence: TGTGCCAGCAGCCAAGTCAGTAACTATGGCTACACCTTC.

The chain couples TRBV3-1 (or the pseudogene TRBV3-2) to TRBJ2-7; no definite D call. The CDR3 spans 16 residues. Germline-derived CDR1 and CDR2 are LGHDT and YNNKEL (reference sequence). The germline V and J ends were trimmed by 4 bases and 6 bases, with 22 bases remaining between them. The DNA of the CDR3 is TGTGCCAGCAGCCCTACCTCATCCAAGCCGCGCCCCGAGCAGTACTTC. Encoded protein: CASSPTSSKPRPEQYF.

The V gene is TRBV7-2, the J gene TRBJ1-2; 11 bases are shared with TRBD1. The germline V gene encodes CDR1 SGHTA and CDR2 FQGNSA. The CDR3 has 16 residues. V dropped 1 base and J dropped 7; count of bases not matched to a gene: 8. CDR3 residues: CASSLEKDRGRVGYTF. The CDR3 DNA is TGTGCCAGCAGCTTAGAAAAGGACAGGGGGCGGGTTGGCTACACCTTC. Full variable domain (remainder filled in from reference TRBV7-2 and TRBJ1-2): GAGVSQSPSNKVTEKGKDVELRCDPISGHTALYWYRQSLGQGLEFLIYFQGNSAPDKSGLPSDRFSAERTGGSVSTLTIQRTQQEDSAVYLCASSLEKDRGRVGYTFGSGTRLTVV.

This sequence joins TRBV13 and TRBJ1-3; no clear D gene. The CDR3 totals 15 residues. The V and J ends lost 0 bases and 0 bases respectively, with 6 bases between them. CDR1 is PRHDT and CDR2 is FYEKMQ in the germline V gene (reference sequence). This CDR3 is CASSLGAVSGNTIYF. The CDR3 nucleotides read TGTGCCAGCAGCTTAGGGGCAGTCTCTGGAAACACCATATATTTT. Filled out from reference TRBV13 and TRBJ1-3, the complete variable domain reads AAGVIQSPRHLIKEKRETATLKCYPIPRHDTVYWYQQGPGQDPQFLISFYEKMQSDKGSIPDRFSAQQFSDYHSELNMSSLELGDSALYFCASSLGAVSGNTIYFGEGSWLTVV.

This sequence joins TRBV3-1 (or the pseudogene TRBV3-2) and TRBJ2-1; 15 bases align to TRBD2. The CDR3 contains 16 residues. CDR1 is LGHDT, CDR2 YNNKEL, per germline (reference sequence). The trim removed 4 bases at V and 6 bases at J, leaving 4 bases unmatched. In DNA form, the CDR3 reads TGTGCCAGCAGCCTCGGACTAGCGGGGGGGGGCAATGAGCAGTTCTTC. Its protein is CASSLGLAGGGNEQFF.

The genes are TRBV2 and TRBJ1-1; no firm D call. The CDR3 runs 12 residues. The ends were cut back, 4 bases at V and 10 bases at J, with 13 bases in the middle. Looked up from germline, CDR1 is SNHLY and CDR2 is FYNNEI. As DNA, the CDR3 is TGTGCCAGCAGTGTACTAGGGCAGGCAGCTTTCTTT. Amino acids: CASSVLGQAAFF.

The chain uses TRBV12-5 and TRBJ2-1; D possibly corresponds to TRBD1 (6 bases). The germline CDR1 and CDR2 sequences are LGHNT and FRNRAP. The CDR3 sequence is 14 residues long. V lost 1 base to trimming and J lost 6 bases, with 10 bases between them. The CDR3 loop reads CASGLETTGNEQFF. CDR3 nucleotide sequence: TGTGCTAGTGGTTTGGAGACGACAGGCAATGAGCAGTTCTTC.

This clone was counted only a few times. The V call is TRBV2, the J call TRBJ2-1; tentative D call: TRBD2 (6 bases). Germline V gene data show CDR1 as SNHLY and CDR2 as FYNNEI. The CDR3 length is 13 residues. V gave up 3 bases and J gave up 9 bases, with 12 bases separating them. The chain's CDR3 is CASSDVGTVEQFF. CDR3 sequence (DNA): TGTGCCAGCAGTGATGTGGGGACTGTTGAGCAGTTCTTC.

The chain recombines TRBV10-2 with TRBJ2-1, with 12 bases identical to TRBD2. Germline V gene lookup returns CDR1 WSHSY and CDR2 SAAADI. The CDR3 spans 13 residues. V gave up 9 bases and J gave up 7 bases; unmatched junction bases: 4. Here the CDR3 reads CASRLAGANEQFF. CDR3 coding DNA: TGCGCCAGTCGACTAGCGGGAGCAAATGAGCAGTTCTTC.

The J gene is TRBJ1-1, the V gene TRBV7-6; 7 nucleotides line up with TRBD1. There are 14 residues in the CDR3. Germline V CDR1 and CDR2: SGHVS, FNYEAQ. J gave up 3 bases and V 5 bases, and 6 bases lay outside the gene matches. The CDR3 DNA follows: TGTGCCAGCAGCCCAACAGGGGCCCACACTGAAGCTTTCTTT. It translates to CASSPTGAHTEAFF.

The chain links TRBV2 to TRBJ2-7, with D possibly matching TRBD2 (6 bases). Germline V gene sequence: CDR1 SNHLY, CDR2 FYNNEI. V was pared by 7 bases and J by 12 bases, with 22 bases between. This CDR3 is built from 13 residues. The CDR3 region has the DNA TGTGCCAGCATGTCCGGGACTTTCATCAAACCGTACTTC. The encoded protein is CASMSGTFIKPYF.

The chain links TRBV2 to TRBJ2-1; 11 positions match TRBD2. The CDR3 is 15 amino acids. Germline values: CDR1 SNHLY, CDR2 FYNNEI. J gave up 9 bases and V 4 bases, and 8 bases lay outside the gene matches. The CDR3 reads CASSVGTSGRSEQFF. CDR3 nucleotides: TGTGCCAGCAGTGTAGGGACTAGCGGTCGGAGTGAGCAGTTCTTC.

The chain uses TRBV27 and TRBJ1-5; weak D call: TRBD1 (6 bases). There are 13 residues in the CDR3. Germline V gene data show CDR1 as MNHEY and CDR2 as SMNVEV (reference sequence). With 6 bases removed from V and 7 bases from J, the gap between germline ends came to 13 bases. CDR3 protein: CASSPTGYQPQHF. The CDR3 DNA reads TGTGCCAGCAGCCCGACAGGTTACCAGCCCCAGCATTTT.

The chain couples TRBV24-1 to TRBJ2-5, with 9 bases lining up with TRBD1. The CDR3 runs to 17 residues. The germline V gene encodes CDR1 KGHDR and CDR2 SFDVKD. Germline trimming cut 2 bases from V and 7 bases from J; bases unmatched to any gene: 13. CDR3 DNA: TGTGCCACCAGTGATTCCGGGACAGGGCAACCCAAAGTGACCCAGTACTTC. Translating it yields CATSDSGTGQPKVTQYF.